This T cell receptor beta chain was captured in a study of blood T cell repertoires in COVID-19. Study in general: Samples came from the United States, Italy and Spain, spanning acute and convalescent COVID-19. PBMCs, B-cell-depleted T cells, or T cells provided the cDNA or gDNA that made up the material.

CDR1 and CDR2 (germline): LGHDT, YNNKEL (reference sequence). Losses at the gene ends were 4 bases for V and 1 base for J; bases not matched to a gene: 7. The CDR3 covers 16 residues. Original methodology: Amplification from reference gene primers served as the basis for estimated nucleated cell counts. The protocol was immunoSEQ multiplex PCR, while the TCRdb copy is restricted to in-frame clones and leaves out a portion. The V and J calls and clone size were taken over from that table, and D and trimming were inferred from the DNA. The sample has around 130,000 clones; 84% are singletons. Sequenced: peripheral blood. V and J are TRBV3-1 (or the pseudogene TRBV3-2) and TRBJ1-1, with TRBD1 identical over 9 bases. The sequence was obtained from a woman aged 55-70 years with acute or convalescent COVID-19. The CDR3: CASSLIPGQGNTEAFF. The CDR3 bases are TGTGCCAGCAGCCTGATCCCGGGACAGGGGAACACTGAAGCTTTCTTT.